This T cell receptor beta chain was sequenced in a study of cytomegalovirus exposure and HLA in healthy donors. With regard to this clone: Its antigen is unidentified.

Use of 60 Vbeta and 13 Jbeta primers characterized the PCR. Sequenced by immunoSEQ multiplex PCR; TCRdb stores in-frame clones only, minus some. The top ten hold 3% to 3.5% of the sample, which has some 140,000 clones, about 74% seen once. CDR3 length: 15 amino acids. CDR1 SGHTA and CDR2 FQGTGA come from the germline V gene. Trimming took off 5 bases at V and 1 base at J, with 14 bases between the two ends. Study-wide points: An observed cluster of highly shared sequence variants was recorded as a likely sequencing artifact. A later analysis showed TCR association rates differing by HLA locus, peaking at DRB1 and lowest at HLA-C. Among the CMV-associated chains, three were confirmed in vitro as specific for CMV antigens.

The V call is TRBV7-3, the J call TRBJ1-1; D uncertain. Source material: PBMCs. This sequence originates from a middle-aged man in good health and CMV-seronegative. CDR3 in amino acids: CASSPLGAPNTEAFF. CDR3 coding DNA: TGTGCCAGCAGCCCCCTCGGAGCACCGAACACTGAAGCTTTCTTT.